Listed here is a single T cell receptor (beta chain). RNA transcripts provided the source from which TCR beta CDR3 regions were amplified. During a first-round RT-PCR of the TCR CDR3, the HTBI primer set was used. Each CDR3 protein gets one entry after TCRdb re-called the multiplex PCR reads with MiXCR. The table records 250,000 or so distinct CDR3 sequences, 13% to 15% of them present only once. The sample belongs to a study of T cells in Graves' hyperthyroidism and ophthalmopathy. For the study at large: The authors collected peripheral blood at initial diagnosis, before any treatment.

This CDR3 spans 13 amino acids. The V gene lost 7 bases and the J gene lost 6 bases, with 16 bases spanning the gap. Germline CDR1 is WNHNN and CDR2 is SYGVQD (reference sequence). Thyroid ultrasound, orbital computed tomography, clinical symptoms, and serum thyroxine and TRAb underpinned diagnoses. Sequences were obtained from blood. This clonotype was sampled from a woman between 45 and 60 years old with Graves' hyperthyroidism that later progressed to Graves' ophthalmopathy. The chain carries TRBV10-1 and TRBJ2-7, with D hard to call. CDR3 DNA sequence: TGCGCCAGCACCCGAGACGTTTCAACCGAGCAGTACTTC. Translated, it gives CASTRDVSTEQYF.